Sequencing of this T cell receptor beta chain was carried out in a study of identical twins. The ends were cut back, 2 bases at V and 1 base at J, with 9 bases in the middle. Germline CDR1 is SGHVS and CDR2 is FQNEAQ. This CDR3 region has 16 residues. MiXCR was run by TCRdb on the 5' RACE reads, yielding one entry per CDR3 protein. The sample contains 350,000 to 500,000 distinct CDR3 sequences, roughly 20% of which appear only once. The chain combines TRBV7-8 with TRBJ1-6, with D unclear. Material for sequencing was naive T cells sorted from blood. This receptor was obtained from a man aged 50 to 60 in good health. The CDR3 loop reads CASSLTGVSYNSPLHF. As DNA, the CDR3 is TGTGCCAGCAGCTTAACCGGAGTTTCCTATAATTCACCCCTCCACTTT. Using reference TRBV7-8 and TRBJ1-6 for the parts outside the CDR3, the full variable domain is GAGVSQSPRYKVAKRGQDVALRCDPISGHVSLFWYQQALGQGPEFLTYFQNEAQLDKSGLPSDRFFAERPEGSVSTLKIQRTQQEDSAVYLCASSLTGVSYNSPLHFGNGTRLTVT.